Below are 17 T cell receptor beta chains sequenced from a single sample in a study of T cells in Graves' hyperthyroidism and ophthalmopathy. It was RNA transcripts that yielded the amplified TCR beta CDR3 regions. When the TCR CDR3 underwent first-round RT-PCR, the HTBI primer set was used. TCRdb processed the multiplex PCR reads anew with MiXCR; each CDR3 protein has one entry. Among roughly 840,000 distinct CDR3 sequences listed, roughly 40% were seen once. The sample was blood. All receptors come from a man between 18 and 29 years old with Graves' hyperthyroidism.

This clonotype was detected many times. The rearrangement joins TRBV2 to TRBJ2-2; D gene unclear. V lost 10 bases and J 1 base, leaving 7 bases between the germline ends. The CDR3 covers 12 residues. Per germline, CDR1 SNHLY and CDR2 FYNNEI. The CDR3 DNA reads as TGTGCCATCGAGAGGAACACCGGGGAGCTGTTTTTT. Translated, it gives CAIERNTGELFF. The full variable domain, completed using reference TRBV2 and TRBJ2-2, is EPEVTQTPSHQVTQMGQEVILRCVPISNHLYFYWYRQILGQKVEFLVSFYNNEISEKSEIFDDQFSVERPDGSNFTLKIRSTKLEDSAMYFCAIERNTGELFFGEGSRLTVL.

A few counts support this clonotype. The chain couples TRBV6-5 to TRBJ1-1; D gene uncertain. Germline CDR1 and CDR2: MNHEY and SVGAGI. The CDR3 covers 14 residues. V was trimmed by 0 bases and J by 1 base, leaving 6 bases between them. The CDR3 spells CASSYSGRNTEAFF. CDR3 DNA: TGTGCCAGCAGTTACTCGGGGAGGAACACTGAAGCTTTCTTT.

Note on this clonotype: It may be a read error: a sequence one base away is much more abundant. The rearrangement uses TRBV2 and TRBJ2-6, with D uncertain. Trimming shortened V by 6 bases and J by 0 bases, and 6 bases separated the two germline ends. Germline CDR1 reads SNHLY; CDR2 reads FYNNEI. The CDR3 has 14 residues. The DNA of the CDR3 is TGTGCCAGCAGGGATACCTCTGGGGCCAACGTCCTGACTTTC. It translates to CASRDTSGANVLTF.

The chain joins TRBV25-1 to TRBJ1-2, with TRBD1 as a possible D gene (5 bases). The CDR3 contains 15 residues. Germline CDR1 and CDR2: MGHDK and SYGVNS. The germline V and J ends were trimmed by 5 bases and 2 bases, with 15 bases remaining between them. CDR3 region: CASSSTTVSNYGYTF. The CDR3 DNA follows: TGTGCCAGCAGTTCAACGACAGTATCGAACTATGGCTACACCTTC.

This clonotype has more than one count but fewer than ten. The chain carries TRBV6-5 and TRBJ2-7; D may be TRBD1 or TRBD2 (5 bases each). The germline gives CDR1 MNHEY, CDR2 SVGAGI. The CDR3 is 15 residues long. Trimming took 7 bases from V and 2 from J, leaving 18 bases between them. The CDR3 here is CASTKRPQGPYEQYF. CDR3 coding DNA: TGTGCCAGCACCAAAAGGCCTCAGGGACCCTACGAGCAGTACTTC.

The chain joins TRBV14 to TRBJ2-7; the match to TRBD2 covers 7 bases. Germline V gives CDR1 SGHDN, CDR2 FVKESK. V dropped 0 bases and J dropped 2; count of bases not matched to a gene: 7. The CDR3 has 16 residues. The CDR3 here is CASSQERGGSPYEQYF. The DNA of the CDR3 is TGTGCCAGCAGCCAAGAGCGGGGAGGGTCCCCCTACGAGCAGTACTTC.

There are many counts of this clonotype. The chain links TRBV2 to TRBJ2-7, with D possibly being TRBD1 or TRBD2 (6 bases each). Germline V gene sequence: CDR1 SNHLY, CDR2 FYNNEI. The V and J ends lost 4 bases and 5 bases respectively, with 15 bases between them. This CDR3 is built from 14 residues. The CDR3 loop reads CASSAEGRGNEQYF. DNA for the CDR3: TGTGCCAGCAGTGCGGAGGGCAGGGGAAACGAGCAGTACTTC. The full variable domain, with the rest looked up from reference TRBV2 and TRBJ2-7, is EPEVTQTPSHQVTQMGQEVILRCVPISNHLYFYWYRQILGQKVEFLVSFYNNEISEKSEIFDDQFSVERPDGSNFTLKIRSTKLEDSAMYFCASSAEGRGNEQYFGPGTRLTVT.

This clonotype was seen at least ten times. The chain is built from TRBV10-3 and TRBJ2-5, with D perhaps TRBD1 (6 bases). Looked up from germline, CDR1 is ENHRY and CDR2 is SYGVKD. The V and J ends lost 0 bases and 1 base respectively, with 9 bases between them. The CDR3 sequence is 15 residues long. CDR3 DNA: TGTGCCATCAGTGAGTCGATGACAGGCCAAGAGACCCAGTACTTC. This encodes CAISESMTGQETQYF.

Many counts were recorded for this clonotype. The J gene is TRBJ1-1, the V gene TRBV5-1; no firm D call. The V end lost 1 base, the J end lost 0 bases, and 7 bases lay between the germline ends. The CDR3 runs to 14 residues. CDR1 and CDR2 (germline): SGHRS, YFSETQ. CDR3 DNA sequence: TGCGCCAGCAGCTTGAGGGATCTGAACACTGAAGCTTTCTTT. It yields the protein CASSLRDLNTEAFF.

The chain joins TRBV7-2 to TRBJ2-5, with TRBD2 matching 8 bases. The trim removed 2 bases at V and 5 bases at J, leaving 4 bases unmatched. CDR1 is SGHTA, CDR2 FQGNSA, per germline. This CDR3 contains 14 residues. CDR3 in DNA: TGTGCCAGCAGCTTAATGGCTAGCGGGGAGACCCAGTACTTC. Amino acids: CASSLMASGETQYF.

This clonotype was seen ten or more times. The chain uses TRBV19 and TRBJ1-4, with D perhaps TRBD1 (5 bases). Trimming removed 7 bases at V and 7 bases at J, with 19 bases between. The germline V gene encodes CDR1 LNHDA and CDR2 SQIVND (reference sequence). The CDR3 has 15 amino acids. The CDR3 spells CASIARSDITEKLFF. CDR3 bases: TGTGCCAGTATCGCGCGCTCGGACATAACTGAAAAACTGTTTTTT.

This clonotype was recorded many times. The rearrangement joins TRBV29-1 to TRBJ2-7; 7 bases are a match to TRBD1. V shed 1 base and J 0 bases; nucleotides not matched to a gene: 0. In germline, CDR1 is SQVTM, CDR2 ANQGSEA. There are 13 residues in the CDR3. The CDR3 here is CSVEGDSSYEQYF. The CDR3 bases are TGCAGCGTTGAAGGGGACAGCTCCTACGAGCAGTACTTC.

The J gene is TRBJ2-7, the V gene TRBV19, with 8 bases fitting TRBD1. The V gene's germline CDR1 is LNHDA and CDR2 SQIVND (reference sequence). V was clipped by 4 bases and J by 3 bases; unmatched bases: 8. CDR3 size: 15 residues. The CDR3 DNA follows: TGTGCCAGTAGTACGCTAAGTGGACAGGGCTACGAGCAGTACTTC. Its translation: CASSTLSGQGYEQYF. The variable domain in full, with the rest retrieved from reference TRBV19 and TRBJ2-7, is DGGITQSPKYLFRKEGQNVTLSCEQNLNHDAMYWYRQDPGQGLRLIYYSQIVNDFQKGDIAEGYSVSREKKESFPLTVTSAQKNPTAFYLCASSTLSGQGYEQYFGPGTRLTVT.

This clonotype was recorded many times. The V call is TRBV20-1, the J call TRBJ1-2; maybe TRBD1 (6 bases). Trimming pared 2 bases from V and 3 bases from J, leaving 13 bases between. The CDR3 is 14 amino acids. The germline V gene has CDR1 DFQATT and CDR2 SNEGSKA (reference sequence). The DNA for the CDR3 is TGCAGTGCTAGAAAGGGCAGGGGTTACTATGGCTACACCTTC. This codes for CSARKGRGYYGYTF.

This clonotype was found many times. The chain has TRBV25-1 and TRBJ1-4; D remains ambiguous. Germline V lookup: CDR1 MGHDK, CDR2 SYGVNS. Trimming left V 4 bases short and J 1 base short, with 10 bases between. The CDR3 extends over 15 amino acids. As DNA, the CDR3 is TGTGCCAGCAGTGGTGCGGACGGAACTAATGAAAAACTGTTTTTT. It codes for CASSGADGTNEKLFF.

This clonotype was counted only a few times. V and J are TRBV5-1 and TRBJ2-7, with 7 bases identical to TRBD1. The V gene end was trimmed by 5 bases and the J gene end by 3 bases; junction bases not matched to a gene: 8. The CDR3 is 14 amino acids. Germline V gives CDR1 SGHRS, CDR2 YFSETQ. The CDR3 bases are TGCGCCAGCAGTCCCCGGGACAGTCTCTACGAGCAGTACTTC. This sequence encodes CASSPRDSLYEQYF.

This clonotype was observed at least ten times. V gene TRBV19 combines with J gene TRBJ1-5; 8 nucleotides agree with TRBD1. Looked up from germline, CDR1 is LNHDA and CDR2 is SQIVND (reference sequence). V lost 4 bases and J lost 2; bases outside the gene matches: 4. This CDR3 is built from 15 residues. The CDR3 spells CASSTGQGRNQPQHF. CDR3 DNA: TGTGCCAGTAGTACCGGACAGGGCCGCAATCAGCCCCAGCATTTT.